This TCR beta chain was recovered during a study of glioma-infiltrating T cells after dendritic cell vaccination. The overall study: Treatment, given 2003 to 2012, was autologous tumor lysate-pulsed dendritic cell vaccination.

The CDR3 is made up of 14 amino acids. Germline CDR1 MGHDK, CDR2 SYGVNS. V shed 7 bases and J 7 bases; nucleotides not matched to a gene: 10. Sequenced by immunoSEQ multiplex PCR; TCRdb stores in-frame clones only, minus some. The sample includes tens of thousands of clones, over 75% of them seen just once. Specified time point: after dendritic cell vaccination, including at tumor progression/relapse. This chain joins TRBV25-1 and TRBJ1-2; 9 bases map to TRBD1. This clonotype was obtained from a human donor with glioblastoma. Material: blood, obtained after dendritic cell vaccination. For the CDR3, the DNA is TGTGCCAGCAACCTCGGGACAGGGAAAGGTGGCTACACCTTC. Encoded protein: CASNLGTGKGGYTF.